This TCR beta chain was retrieved from a study of blood T cell repertoires in COVID-19. Overall study context: PBMCs, B-cell-depleted T cells, or T cells provided the cDNA or gDNA that made up the material.

V lost 0 bases to trimming and J lost 4 bases, with 4 bases between them. This CDR3 has 14 amino acids. CDR1 ENHRY and CDR2 SYGVKD come from the germline V gene. The assay was immunoSEQ multiplex PCR, and TCRdb's table has in-frame clones only and misses some. The sample has about 240,000 clones, roughly 83% seen once. V and J are TRBV10-3 and TRBJ2-6; D is undetermined. The receptor was derived from a man older than 75 with acute or convalescent COVID-19. The sequencing input was peripheral blood. In nucleotides, the CDR3 is TGTGCCATCAGTGAGTCGACAGGGGCCAACGTCCTGACTTTC. Translated, it gives CAISESTGANVLTF.